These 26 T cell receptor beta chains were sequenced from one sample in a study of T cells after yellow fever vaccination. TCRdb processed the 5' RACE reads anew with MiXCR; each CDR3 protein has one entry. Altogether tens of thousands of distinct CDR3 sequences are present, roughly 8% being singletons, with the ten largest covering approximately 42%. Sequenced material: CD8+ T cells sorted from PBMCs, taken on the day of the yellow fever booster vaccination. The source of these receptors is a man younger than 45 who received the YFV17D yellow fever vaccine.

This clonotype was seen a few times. The CDR3 bases are TGTGCCAGTAGTAGCAAGAGAAGCTCTGGGGCCAACGTCCTGACTTTC. It yields the protein CASSSKRSSGANVLTF. The rearrangement joins TRBV19 to TRBJ2-6; unclear D gene. V dropped 4 bases and J dropped 0 bases, with 10 bases sitting between them. Germline loops: CDR1 LNHDA, CDR2 SQIVND (reference sequence). This CDR3 spans 16 amino acids. Using reference TRBV19 and TRBJ2-6 for the parts outside the CDR3, the full variable domain is DGGITQSPKYLFRKEGQNVTLSCEQNLNHDAMYWYRQDPGQGLRLIYYSQIVNDFQKGDIAEGYSVSREKKESFPLTVTSAQKNPTAFYLCASSSKRSSGANVLTFGAGSRLTVL.

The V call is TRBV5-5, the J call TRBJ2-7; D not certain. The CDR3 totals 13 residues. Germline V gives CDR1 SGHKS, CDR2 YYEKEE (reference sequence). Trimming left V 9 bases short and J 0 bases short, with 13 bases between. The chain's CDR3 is CATESASSYEQYF. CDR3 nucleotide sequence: TGTGCCACGGAGAGCGCCAGCTCCTACGAGCAGTACTTC.

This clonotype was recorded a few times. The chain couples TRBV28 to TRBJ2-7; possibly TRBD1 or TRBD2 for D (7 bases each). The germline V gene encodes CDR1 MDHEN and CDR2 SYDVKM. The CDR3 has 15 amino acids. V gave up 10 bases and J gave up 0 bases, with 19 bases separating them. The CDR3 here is CATGGGGPYSYEQYF. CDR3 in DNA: TGTGCCACCGGGGGAGGGGGCCCCTACTCCTACGAGCAGTACTTC.

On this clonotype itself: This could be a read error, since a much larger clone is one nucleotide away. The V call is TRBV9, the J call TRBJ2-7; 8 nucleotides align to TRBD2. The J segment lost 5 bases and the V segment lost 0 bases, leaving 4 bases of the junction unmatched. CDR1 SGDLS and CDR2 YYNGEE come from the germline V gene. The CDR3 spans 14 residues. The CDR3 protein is CASSVGTSTHEQYF. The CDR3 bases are TGTGCCAGCAGCGTAGGGACTAGCACCCACGAGCAGTACTTC.

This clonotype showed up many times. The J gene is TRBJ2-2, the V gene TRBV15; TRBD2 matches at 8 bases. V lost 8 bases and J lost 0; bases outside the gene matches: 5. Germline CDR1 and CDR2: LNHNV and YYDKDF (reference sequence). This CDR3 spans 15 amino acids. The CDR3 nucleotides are TGTGCCACCCCGGGGGGGACATCGAACACCGGGGAGCTGTTTTTT. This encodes CATPGGTSNTGELFF.

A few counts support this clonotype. The CDR3: CATSRDRPTQYF. Here the CDR3 DNA reads TGTGCCACCAGCAGAGATCGCCCGACCCAGTACTTC. V usage is TRBV15 and J usage is TRBJ2-5; D gene uncertain. The V and J ends lost 0 bases and 7 bases respectively, with 6 bases between them. There are 12 residues in the CDR3. Germline-derived CDR1 and CDR2 are LNHNV and YYDKDF (reference sequence).

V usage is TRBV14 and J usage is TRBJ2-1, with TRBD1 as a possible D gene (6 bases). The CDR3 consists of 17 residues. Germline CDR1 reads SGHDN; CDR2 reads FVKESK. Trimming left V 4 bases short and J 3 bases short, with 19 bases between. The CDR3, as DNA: TGTGCCAGCAGCCGGGGGCCTTCCACATACTACTACAATGAGCAGTTCTTC. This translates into CASSRGPSTYYYNEQFF.

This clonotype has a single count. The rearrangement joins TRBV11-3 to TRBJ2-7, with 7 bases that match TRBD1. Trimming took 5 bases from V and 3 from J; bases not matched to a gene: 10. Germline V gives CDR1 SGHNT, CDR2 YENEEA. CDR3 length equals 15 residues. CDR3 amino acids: CASSPPGTDLYEQYF. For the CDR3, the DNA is TGTGCCAGCAGCCCTCCCGGGACAGACCTCTACGAGCAGTACTTC.

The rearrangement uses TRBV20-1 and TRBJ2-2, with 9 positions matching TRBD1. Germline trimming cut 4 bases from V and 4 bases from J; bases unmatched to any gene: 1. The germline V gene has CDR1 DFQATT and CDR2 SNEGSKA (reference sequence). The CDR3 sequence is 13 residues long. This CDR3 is CSAKTGGTGELFF. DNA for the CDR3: TGCAGTGCTAAGACAGGGGGCACCGGGGAGCTGTTTTTT.

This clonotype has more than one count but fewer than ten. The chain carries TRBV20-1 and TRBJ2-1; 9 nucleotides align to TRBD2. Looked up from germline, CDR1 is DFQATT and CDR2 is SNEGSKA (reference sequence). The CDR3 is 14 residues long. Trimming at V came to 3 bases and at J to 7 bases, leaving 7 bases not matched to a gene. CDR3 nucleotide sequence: TGCAGTGCTAGCCTAGCGGGAAGGGGGAATGAGCAGTTCTTC. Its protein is CSASLAGRGNEQFF.

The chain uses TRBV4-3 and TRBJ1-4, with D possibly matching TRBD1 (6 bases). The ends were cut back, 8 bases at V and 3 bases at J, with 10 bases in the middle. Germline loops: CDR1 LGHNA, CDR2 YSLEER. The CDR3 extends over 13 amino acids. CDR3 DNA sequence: TGCGCCAGCGAAGACAGGCCTAATGAAAAACTGTTTTTT. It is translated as CASEDRPNEKLFF.

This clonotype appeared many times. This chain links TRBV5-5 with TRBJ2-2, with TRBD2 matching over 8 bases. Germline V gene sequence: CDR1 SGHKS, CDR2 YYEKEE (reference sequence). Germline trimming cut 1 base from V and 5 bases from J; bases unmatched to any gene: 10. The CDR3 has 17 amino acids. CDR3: CASSLSGSGESTGELFF. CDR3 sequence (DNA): TGTGCCAGCAGCTTGAGTGGTAGCGGGGAGTCGACCGGGGAGCTGTTTTTT.

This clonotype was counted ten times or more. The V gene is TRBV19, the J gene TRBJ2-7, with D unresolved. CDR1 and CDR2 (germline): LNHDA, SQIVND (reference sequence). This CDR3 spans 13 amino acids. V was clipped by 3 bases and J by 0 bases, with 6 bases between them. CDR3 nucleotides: TGTGCCAGTAGTATTGAGACCTCCTACGAGCAGTACTTC. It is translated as CASSIETSYEQYF.

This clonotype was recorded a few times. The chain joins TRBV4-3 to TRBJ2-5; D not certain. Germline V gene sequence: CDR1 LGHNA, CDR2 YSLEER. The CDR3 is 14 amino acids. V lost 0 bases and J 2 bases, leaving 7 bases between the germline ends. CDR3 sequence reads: CASSQDLGQETQYF. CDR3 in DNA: TGCGCCAGCAGCCAAGACCTGGGTCAAGAGACCCAGTACTTC.

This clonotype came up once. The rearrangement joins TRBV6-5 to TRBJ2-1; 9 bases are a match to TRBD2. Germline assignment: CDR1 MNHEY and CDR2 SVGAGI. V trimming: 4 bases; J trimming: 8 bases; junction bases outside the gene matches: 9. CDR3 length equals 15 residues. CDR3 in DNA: TGTGCCAGCAGTTTCCTTAGCGGGAGTTCGTATGAGCAGTTCTTC. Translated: CASSFLSGSSYEQFF.

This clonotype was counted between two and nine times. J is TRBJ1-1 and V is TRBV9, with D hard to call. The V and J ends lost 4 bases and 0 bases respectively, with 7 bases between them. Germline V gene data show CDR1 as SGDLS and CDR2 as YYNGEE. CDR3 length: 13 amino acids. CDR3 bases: TGTGCCAGCAGCAGGGCCTTGAACACTGAAGCTTTCTTT. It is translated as CASSRALNTEAFF.

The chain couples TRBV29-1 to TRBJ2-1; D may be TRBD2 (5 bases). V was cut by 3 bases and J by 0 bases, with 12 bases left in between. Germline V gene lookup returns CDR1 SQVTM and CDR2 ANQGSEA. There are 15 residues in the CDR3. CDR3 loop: CSVDRGGSSYNEQFF. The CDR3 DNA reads TGCAGCGTTGATCGGGGTGGGAGCTCCTACAATGAGCAGTTCTTC.

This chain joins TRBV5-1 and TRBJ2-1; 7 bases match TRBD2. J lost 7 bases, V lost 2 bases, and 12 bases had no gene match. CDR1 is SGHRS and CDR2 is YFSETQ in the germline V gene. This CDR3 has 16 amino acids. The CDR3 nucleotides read TGCGCCAGCAGCTTTATATCGGGACTATCCCAGAATGAGCAGTTCTTC. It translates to CASSFISGLSQNEQFF.

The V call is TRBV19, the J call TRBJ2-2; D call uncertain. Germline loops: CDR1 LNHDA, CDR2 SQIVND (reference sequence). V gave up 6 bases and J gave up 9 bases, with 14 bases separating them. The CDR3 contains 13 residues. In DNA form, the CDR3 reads TGTGCCAGTAGCATGGGGTCCCCCTGGGAGCTGTTTTTT. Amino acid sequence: CASSMGSPWELFF.

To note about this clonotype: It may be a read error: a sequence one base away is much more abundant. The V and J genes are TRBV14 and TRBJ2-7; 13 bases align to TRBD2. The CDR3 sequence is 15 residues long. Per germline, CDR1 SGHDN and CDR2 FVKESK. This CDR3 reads CASSHGLAGAYEQNF. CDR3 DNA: TGTGCCAGCAGCCACGGACTAGCGGGGGCCTACGAGCAGAACTTC. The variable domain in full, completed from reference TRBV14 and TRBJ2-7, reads EAGVTQFPSHSVIEKGQTVTLRCDPISGHDNLYWYRRVMGKEIKFLLHFVKESKQDESGMPNNRFLAERTGGTYSTLKVQPAELEDSGVYFCASSHGLAGAYEQNFGPGTRLTVT.

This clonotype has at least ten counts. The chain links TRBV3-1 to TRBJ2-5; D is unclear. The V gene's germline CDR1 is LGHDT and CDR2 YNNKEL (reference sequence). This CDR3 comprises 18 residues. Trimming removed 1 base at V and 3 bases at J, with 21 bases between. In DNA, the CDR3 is TGTGCCAGCAGCCAAGGGTATGACGGGCGCCTCGGTGAAGAGACCCAGTACTTC. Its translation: CASSQGYDGRLGEETQYF.

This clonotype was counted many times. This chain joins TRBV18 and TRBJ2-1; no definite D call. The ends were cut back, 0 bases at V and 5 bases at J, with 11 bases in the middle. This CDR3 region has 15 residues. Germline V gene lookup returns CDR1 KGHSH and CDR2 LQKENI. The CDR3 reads CASSPPTGSNNEQFF. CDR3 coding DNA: TGTGCCAGCTCACCACCGACGGGTTCCAACAATGAGCAGTTCTTC.

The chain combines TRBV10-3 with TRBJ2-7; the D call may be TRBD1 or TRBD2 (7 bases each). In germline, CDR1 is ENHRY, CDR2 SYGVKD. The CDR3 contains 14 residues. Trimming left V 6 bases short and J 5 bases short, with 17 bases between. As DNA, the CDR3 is TGTGCCATCAGACCAGGGGGGGGACCTGACGAGCAGTACTTC. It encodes CAIRPGGGPDEQYF.

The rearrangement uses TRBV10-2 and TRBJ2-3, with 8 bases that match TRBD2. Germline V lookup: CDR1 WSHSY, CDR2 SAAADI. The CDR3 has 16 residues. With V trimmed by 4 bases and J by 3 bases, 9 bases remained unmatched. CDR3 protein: CASSGTDGGATDTQYF. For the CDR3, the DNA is TGCGCCAGCAGTGGGACGGACGGGGGGGCTACAGATACGCAGTATTTT.

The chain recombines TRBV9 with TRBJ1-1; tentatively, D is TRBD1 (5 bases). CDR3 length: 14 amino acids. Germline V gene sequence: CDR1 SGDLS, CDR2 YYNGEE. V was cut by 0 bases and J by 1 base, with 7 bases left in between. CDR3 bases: TGTGCCAGCAGCGTAGCACAGGCGAACACTGAAGCTTTCTTT. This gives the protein CASSVAQANTEAFF.

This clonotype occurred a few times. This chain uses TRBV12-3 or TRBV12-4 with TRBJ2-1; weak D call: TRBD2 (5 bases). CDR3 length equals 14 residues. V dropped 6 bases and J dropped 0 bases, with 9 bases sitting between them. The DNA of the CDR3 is TGTGCCAGCAGCTCCCGGGGCTCCTACAATGAGCAGTTCTTC. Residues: CASSSRGSYNEQFF.